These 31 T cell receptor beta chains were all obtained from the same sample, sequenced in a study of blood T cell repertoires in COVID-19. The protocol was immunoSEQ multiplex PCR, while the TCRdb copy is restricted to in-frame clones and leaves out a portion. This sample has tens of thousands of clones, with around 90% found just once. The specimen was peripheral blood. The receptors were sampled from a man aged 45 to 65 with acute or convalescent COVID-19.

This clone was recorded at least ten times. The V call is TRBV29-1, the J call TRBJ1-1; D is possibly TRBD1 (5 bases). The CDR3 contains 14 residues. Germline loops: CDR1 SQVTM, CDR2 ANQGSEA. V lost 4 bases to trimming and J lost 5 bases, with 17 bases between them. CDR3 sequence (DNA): TGCAGCGTTGTCTGGGGACTGTCGACGACTGAAGCTTTCTTT. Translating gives CSVVWGLSTTEAFF.

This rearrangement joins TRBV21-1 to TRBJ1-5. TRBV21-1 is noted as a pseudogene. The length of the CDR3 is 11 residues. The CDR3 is CASSISPPQHF. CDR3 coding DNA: TGTGCCAGCAGCATTAGCCCGCCCCAGCATTTT.

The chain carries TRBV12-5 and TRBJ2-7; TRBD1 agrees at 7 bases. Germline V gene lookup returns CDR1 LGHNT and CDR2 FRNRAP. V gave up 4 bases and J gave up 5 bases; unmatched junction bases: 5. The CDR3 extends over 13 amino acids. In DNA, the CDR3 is TGTGCTAGTGGTTACGGGACAGTTGACGAGCAGTACTTC. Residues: CASGYGTVDEQYF.

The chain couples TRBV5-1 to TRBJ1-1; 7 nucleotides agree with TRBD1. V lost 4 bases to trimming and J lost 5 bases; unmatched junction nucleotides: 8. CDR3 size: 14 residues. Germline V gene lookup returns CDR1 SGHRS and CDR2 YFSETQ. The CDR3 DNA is TGCGCCAGCAGCGGAGGGGGCTCGAGGACTGAAGCTTTCTTT. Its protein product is CASSGGGSRTEAFF. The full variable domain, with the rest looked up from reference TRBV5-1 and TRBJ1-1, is KAGVTQTPRYLIKTRGQQVTLSCSPISGHRSVSWYQQTPGQGLQFLFEYFSETQRNKGNFPGRFSGRQFSNSRSEMNVSTLELGDSALYLCASSGGGSRTEAFFGQGTRLTVV.

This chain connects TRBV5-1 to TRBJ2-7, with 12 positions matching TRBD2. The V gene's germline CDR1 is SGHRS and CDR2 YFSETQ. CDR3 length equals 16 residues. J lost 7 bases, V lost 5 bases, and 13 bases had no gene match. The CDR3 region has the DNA TGCGCCAGCAGGCAGCGTCCTAGCGGGGGGGCTCAGGAGCAGTACTTC. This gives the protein CASRQRPSGGAQEQYF.

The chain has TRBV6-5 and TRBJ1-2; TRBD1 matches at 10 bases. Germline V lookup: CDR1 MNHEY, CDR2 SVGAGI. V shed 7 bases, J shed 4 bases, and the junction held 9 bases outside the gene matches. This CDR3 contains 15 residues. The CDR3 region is CASTRQGAAGYGYTF. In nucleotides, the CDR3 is TGTGCCAGCACCCGACAGGGGGCAGCAGGCTATGGCTACACCTTC.

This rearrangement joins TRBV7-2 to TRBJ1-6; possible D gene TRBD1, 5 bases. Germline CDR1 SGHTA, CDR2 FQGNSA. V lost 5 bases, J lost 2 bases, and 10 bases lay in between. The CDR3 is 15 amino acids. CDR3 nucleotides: TGTGCCAGCAGCCCCATGACAGCCTATAATTCACCCCTCCACTTT. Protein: CASSPMTAYNSPLHF. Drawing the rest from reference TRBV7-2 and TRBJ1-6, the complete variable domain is GAGVSQSPSNKVTEKGKDVELRCDPISGHTALYWYRQSLGQGLEFLIYFQGNSAPDKSGLPSDRFSAERTGGSVSTLTIQRTQQEDSAVYLCASSPMTAYNSPLHFGNGTRLTVT.

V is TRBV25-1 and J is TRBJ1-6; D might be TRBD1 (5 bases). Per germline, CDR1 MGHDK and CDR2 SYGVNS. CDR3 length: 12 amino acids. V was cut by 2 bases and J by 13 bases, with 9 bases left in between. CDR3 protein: CASSEVGRPLHF. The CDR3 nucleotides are TGTGCCAGCAGTGAAGTGGGGCGGCCCCTCCACTTT.

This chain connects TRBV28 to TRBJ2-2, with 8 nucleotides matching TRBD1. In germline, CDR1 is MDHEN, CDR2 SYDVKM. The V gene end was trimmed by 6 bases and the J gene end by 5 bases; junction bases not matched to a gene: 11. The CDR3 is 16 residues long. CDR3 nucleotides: TGTGCCAGCAGACCAAACTCAGGGGGCCGGACCGGGGAGCTGTTTTTT. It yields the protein CASRPNSGGRTGELFF. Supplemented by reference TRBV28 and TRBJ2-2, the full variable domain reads DVKVTQSSRYLVKRTGEKVFLECVQDMDHENMFWYRQDPGLGLRLIYFSYDVKMKEKGDIPEGYSVSREKKERFSLILESASTNQTSMYLCASRPNSGGRTGELFFGEGSRLTVL.

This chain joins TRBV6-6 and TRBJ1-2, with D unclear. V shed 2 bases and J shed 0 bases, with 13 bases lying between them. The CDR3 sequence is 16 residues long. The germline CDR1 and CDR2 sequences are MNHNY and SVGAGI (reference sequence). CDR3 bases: TGTGCCAGCAGTTACAATTTCGGGGTTTCTAACTATGGCTACACCTTC. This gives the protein CASSYNFGVSNYGYTF.

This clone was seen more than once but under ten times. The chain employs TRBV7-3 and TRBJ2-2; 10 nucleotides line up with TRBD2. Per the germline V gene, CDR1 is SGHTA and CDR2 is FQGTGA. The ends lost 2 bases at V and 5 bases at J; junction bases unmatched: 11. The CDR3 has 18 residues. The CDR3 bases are TGTGCCAGCAGCTTACGGTCTCTAGCGGGGGAAGGAACCGGGGAGCTGTTTTTT. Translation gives CASSLRSLAGEGTGELFF.

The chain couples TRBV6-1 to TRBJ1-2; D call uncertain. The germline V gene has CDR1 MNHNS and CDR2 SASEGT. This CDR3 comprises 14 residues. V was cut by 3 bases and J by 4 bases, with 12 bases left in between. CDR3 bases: TGTGCCAGCAGTGACCGGGGAAGAGTCTATGGCTACACCTTC. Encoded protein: CASSDRGRVYGYTF.

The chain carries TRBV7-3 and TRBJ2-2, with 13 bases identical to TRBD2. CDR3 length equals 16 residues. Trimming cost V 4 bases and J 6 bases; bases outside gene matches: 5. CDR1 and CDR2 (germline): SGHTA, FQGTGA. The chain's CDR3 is CASSSGLAGVSGELFF. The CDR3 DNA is TGTGCCAGCAGCTCAGGACTAGCGGGGGTCTCCGGGGAGCTGTTTTTT.

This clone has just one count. CDR3 nucleotide sequence: TGTGCCTCGGCGGGGGTATCTGGAAACACCATATATTTT. Amino acids: CASAGVSGNTIYF. This chain links TRBV30 with TRBJ1-3, with TRBD1 as a possible D gene (5 bases). Germline CDR1 reads GTSNPN; CDR2 reads SVGIG (reference sequence). With 7 bases removed from V and 1 base from J, the gap between germline ends came to 11 bases. The CDR3 is 13 residues long.

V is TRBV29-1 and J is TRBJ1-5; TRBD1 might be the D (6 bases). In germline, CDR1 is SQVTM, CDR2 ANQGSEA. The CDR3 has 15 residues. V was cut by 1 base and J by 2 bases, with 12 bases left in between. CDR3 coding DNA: TGCAGCGTTGAAGTGGGGGGGCGCGGCAATCAGCCCCAGCATTTT. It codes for CSVEVGGRGNQPQHF.

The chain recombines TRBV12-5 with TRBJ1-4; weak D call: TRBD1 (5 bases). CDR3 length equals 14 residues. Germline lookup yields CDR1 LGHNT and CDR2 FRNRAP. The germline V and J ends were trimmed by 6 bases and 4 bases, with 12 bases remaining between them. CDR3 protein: CASGMTDLNEKLFF. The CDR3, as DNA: TGTGCTAGTGGGATGACAGACCTTAATGAAAAACTGTTTTTT.

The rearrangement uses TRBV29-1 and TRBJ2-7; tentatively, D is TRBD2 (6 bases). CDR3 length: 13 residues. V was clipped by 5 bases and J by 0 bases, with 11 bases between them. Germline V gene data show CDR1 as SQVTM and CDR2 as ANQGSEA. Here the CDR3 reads CSVRLESSYEQYF. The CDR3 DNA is TGCAGCGTTCGACTAGAGAGCTCCTACGAGCAGTACTTC.

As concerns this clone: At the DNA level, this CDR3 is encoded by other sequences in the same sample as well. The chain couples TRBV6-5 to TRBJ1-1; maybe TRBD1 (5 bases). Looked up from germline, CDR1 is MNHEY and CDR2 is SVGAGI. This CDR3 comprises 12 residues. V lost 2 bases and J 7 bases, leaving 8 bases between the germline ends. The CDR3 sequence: CASSYGQGEAFF. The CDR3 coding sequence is TGTGCCAGCAGTTACGGGCAGGGTGAAGCTTTCTTT.

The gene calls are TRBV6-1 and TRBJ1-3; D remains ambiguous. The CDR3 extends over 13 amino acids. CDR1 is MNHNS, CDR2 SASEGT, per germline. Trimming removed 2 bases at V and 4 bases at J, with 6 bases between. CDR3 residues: CASSEKQGNTIYF. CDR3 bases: TGTGCCAGCAGTGAAAAACAGGGAAACACCATATATTTT.

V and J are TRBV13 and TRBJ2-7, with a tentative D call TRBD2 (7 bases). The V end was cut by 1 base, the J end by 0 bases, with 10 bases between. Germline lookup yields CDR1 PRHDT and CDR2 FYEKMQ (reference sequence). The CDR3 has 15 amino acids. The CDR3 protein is CASSLAGGHSYEQYF. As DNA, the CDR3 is TGTGCCAGCAGCTTAGCCGGGGGGCACTCCTACGAGCAGTACTTC.

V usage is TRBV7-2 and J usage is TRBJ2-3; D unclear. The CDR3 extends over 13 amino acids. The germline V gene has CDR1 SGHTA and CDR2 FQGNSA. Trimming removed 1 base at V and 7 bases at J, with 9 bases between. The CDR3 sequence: CASSLVSVNTQYF. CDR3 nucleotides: TGTGCCAGCAGCTTAGTGTCGGTAAATACGCAGTATTTT. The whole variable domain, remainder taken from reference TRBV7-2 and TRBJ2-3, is GAGVSQSPSNKVTEKGKDVELRCDPISGHTALYWYRQSLGQGLEFLIYFQGNSAPDKSGLPSDRFSAERTGGSVSTLTIQRTQQEDSAVYLCASSLVSVNTQYFGPGTRLTVL.

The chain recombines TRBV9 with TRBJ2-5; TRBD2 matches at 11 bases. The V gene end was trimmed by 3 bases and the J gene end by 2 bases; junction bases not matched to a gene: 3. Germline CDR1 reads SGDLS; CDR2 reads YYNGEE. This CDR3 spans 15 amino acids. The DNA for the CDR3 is TGTGCCAGCAGCGACAGACTAGCGGGGCAAGAGACCCAGTACTTC. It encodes CASSDRLAGQETQYF.

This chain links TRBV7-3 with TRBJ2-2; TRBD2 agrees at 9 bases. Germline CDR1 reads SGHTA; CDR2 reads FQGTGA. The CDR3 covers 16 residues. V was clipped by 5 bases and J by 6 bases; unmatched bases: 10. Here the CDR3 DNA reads TGTGCCAGCAGCCCCCGTTCCCTAGCGGGGTCCGGGGAGCTGTTTTTT. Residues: CASSPRSLAGSGELFF.

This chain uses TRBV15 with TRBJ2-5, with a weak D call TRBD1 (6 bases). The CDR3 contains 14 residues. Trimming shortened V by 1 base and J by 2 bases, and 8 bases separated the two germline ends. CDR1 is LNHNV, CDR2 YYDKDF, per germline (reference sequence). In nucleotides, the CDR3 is TGTGCCACCAGCAGAGGTACAGGGCAAGAGACCCAGTACTTC. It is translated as CATSRGTGQETQYF.

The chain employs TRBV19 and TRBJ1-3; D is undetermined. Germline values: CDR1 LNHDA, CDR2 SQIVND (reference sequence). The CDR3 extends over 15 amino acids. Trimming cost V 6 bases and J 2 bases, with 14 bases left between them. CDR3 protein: CASSLGGETGNTIYF. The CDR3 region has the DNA TGTGCCAGTAGCCTTGGAGGCGAAACTGGAAACACCATATATTTT.

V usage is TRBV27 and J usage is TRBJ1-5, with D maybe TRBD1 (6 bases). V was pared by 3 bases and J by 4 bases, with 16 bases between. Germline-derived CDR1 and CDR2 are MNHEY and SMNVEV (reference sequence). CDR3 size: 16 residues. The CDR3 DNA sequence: TGTGCCAGCAGTTTCCTTCAGGGGACGGGGAATCAGCCCCAGCATTTT. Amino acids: CASSFLQGTGNQPQHF.

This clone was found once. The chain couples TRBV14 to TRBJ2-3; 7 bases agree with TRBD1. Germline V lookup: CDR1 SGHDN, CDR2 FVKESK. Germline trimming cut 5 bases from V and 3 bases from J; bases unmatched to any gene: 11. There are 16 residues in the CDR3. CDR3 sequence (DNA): TGTGCCAGCAGCTCTCCCGGGACAGAGAATACAGATACGCAGTATTTT. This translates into CASSSPGTENTDTQYF.

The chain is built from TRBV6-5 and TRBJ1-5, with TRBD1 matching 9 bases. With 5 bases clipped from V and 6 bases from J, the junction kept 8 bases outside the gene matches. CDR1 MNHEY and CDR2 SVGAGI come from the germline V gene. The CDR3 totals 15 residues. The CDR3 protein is CASSRGGQGGQPQHF. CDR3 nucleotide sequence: TGTGCCAGCAGTCGGGGGGGACAGGGTGGTCAGCCCCAGCATTTT.

CDR3 amino acids: CASSKGLYTDTQYF. The CDR3 DNA follows: TGTGCCAGCAGCAAGGGACTGTACACAGATACGCAGTATTTT. The chain combines TRBV7-8 with TRBJ2-3, with D possibly being TRBD2 (6 bases). V was pared by 5 bases and J by 2 bases, with 11 bases between. In germline, CDR1 is SGHVS, CDR2 FQNEAQ. The CDR3 extends over 14 amino acids.

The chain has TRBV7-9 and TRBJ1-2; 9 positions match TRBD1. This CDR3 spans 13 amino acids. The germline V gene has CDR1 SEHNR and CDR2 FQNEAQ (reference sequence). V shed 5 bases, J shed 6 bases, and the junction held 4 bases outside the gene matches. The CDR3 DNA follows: TGTGCCAGCAGCCAGCGACAGGGGGATGGCTACACCTTC. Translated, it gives CASSQRQGDGYTF.

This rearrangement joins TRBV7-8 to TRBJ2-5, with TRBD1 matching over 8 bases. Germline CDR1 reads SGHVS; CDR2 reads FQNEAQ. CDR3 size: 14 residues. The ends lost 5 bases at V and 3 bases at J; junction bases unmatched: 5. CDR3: CASSHYRGEETQYF. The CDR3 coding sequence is TGTGCCAGCAGCCACTACAGGGGGGAAGAGACCCAGTACTTC.